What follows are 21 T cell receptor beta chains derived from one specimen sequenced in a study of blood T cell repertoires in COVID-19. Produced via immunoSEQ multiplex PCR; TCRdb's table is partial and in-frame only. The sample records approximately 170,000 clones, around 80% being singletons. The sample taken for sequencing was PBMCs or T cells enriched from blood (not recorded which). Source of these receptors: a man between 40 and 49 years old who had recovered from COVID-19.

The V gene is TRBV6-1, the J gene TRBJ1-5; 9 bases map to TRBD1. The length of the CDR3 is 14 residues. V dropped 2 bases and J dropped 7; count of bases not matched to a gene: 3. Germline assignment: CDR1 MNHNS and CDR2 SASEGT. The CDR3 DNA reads TGTGCCAGCAGTGAAACAGGGGGCGGACAGCCCCAGCATTTT. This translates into CASSETGGGQPQHF.

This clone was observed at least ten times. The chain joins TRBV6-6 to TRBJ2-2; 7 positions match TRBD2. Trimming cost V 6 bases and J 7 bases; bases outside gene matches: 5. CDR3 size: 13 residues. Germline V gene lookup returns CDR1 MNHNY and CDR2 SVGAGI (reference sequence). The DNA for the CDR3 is TGTGCCAGCAGACCTCGGGGGGACGGGGAGCTGTTTTTT. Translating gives CASRPRGDGELFF.

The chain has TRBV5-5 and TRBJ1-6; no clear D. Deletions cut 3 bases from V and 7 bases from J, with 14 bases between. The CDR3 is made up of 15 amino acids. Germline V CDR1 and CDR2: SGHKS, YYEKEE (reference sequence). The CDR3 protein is CASSWFNSGNSPLHF. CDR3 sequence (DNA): TGTGCCAGCAGCTGGTTCAATTCGGGGAATTCACCCCTCCACTTT.

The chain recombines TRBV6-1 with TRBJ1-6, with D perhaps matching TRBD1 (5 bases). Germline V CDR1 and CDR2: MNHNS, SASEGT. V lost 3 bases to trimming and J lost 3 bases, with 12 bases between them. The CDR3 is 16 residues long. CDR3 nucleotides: TGTGCCAGCAGTGATGGGGCCCTCTACTATAATTCACCCCTCCACTTT. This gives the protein CASSDGALYYNSPLHF.

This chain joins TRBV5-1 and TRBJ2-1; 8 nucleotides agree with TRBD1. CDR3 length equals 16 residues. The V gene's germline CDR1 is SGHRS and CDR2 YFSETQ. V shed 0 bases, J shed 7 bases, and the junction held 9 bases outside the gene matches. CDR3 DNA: TGCGCCAGCAGCTTGGTAGGGACAGGCCTTGCGAATGAGCAGTTCTTC. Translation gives CASSLVGTGLANEQFF.

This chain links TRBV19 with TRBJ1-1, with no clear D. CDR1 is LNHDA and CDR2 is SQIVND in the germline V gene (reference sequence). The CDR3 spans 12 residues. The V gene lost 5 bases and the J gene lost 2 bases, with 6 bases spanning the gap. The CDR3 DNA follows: TGTGCCAGTAGTGGAGTAAACACTGAAGCTTTCTTT. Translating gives CASSGVNTEAFF.

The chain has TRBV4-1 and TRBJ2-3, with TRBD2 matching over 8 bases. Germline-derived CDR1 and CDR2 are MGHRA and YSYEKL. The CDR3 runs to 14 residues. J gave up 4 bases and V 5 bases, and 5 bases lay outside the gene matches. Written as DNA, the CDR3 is TGCGCCAGCAGCGAGATCGGGGGGGCAGATACGCAGTATTTT. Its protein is CASSEIGGADTQYF.

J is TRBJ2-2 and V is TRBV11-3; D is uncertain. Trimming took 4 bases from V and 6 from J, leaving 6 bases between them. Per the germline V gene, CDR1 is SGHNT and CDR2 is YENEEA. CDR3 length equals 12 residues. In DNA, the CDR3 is TGTGCCAGCAGCTCCGTCCCCGGGGAGCTGTTTTTT. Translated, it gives CASSSVPGELFF. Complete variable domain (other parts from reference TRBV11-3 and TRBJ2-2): EAGVVQSPRYKIIEKKQPVAFWCNPISGHNTLYWYLQNLGQGPELLIRYENEEAVDDSQLPKDRFSAERLKGVDSTLKIQPAELGDSAVYLCASSSVPGELFFGEGSRLTVL.

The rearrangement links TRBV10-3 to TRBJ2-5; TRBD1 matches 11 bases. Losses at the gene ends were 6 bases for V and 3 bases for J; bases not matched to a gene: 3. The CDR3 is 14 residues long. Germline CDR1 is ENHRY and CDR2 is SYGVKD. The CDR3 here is CAIRRGQGEETQYF. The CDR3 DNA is TGTGCCATCAGGAGGGGACAGGGGGAAGAGACCCAGTACTTC.

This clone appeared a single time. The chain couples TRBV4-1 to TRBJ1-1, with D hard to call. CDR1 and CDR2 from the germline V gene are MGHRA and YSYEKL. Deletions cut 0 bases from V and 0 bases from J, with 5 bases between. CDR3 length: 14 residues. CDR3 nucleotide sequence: TGCGCCAGCAGCCAAGACCCAGTGAACACTGAAGCTTTCTTT. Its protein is CASSQDPVNTEAFF.

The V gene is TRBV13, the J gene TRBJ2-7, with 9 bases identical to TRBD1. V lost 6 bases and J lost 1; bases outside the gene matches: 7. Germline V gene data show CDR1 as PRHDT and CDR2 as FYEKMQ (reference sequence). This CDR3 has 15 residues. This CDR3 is CASRGPGQGSYEQYF. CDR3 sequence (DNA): TGTGCCAGCAGGGGACCGGGACAGGGTTCCTACGAGCAGTACTTC.

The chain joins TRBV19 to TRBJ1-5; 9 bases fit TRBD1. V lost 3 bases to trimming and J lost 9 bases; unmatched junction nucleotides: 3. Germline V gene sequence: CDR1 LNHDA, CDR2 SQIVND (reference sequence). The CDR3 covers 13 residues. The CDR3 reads CASSIGGQGPQHF. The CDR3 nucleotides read TGTGCCAGTAGTATCGGGGGACAGGGGCCCCAGCATTTT. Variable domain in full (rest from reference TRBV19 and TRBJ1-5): DGGITQSPKYLFRKEGQNVTLSCEQNLNHDAMYWYRQDPGQGLRLIYYSQIVNDFQKGDIAEGYSVSREKKESFPLTVTSAQKNPTAFYLCASSIGGQGPQHFGDGTRLSIL.

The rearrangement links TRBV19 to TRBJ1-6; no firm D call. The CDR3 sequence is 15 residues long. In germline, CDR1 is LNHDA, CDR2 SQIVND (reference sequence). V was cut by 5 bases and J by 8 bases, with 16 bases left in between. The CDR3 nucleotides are TGTGCCAGTAGTCCGAGGGAGTTTAGGGATTCACCCCTCCACTTT. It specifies CASSPREFRDSPLHF.

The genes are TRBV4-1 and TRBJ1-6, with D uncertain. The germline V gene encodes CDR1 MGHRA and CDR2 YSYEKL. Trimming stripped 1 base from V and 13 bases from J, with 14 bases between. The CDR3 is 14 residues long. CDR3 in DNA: TGCGCCAGCAGCCAAGTTGACACGGAATCGCCCCTCCACTTT. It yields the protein CASSQVDTESPLHF.

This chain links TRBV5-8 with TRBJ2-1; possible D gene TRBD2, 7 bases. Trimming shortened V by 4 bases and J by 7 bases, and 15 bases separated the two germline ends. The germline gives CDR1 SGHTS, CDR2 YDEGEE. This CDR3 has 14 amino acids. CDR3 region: CASSGRGALNEQFF. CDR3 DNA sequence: TGTGCCAGCAGCGGCCGGGGGGCCCTAAATGAGCAGTTCTTC.

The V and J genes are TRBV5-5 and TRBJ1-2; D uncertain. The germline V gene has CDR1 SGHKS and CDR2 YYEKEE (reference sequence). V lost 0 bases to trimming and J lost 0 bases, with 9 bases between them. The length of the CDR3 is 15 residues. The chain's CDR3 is CASSLEAGANYGYTF. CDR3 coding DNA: TGTGCCAGCAGCTTGGAGGCAGGCGCTAACTATGGCTACACCTTC. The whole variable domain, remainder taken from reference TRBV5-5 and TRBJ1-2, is DAGVTQSPTHLIKTRGQQVTLRCSPISGHKSVSWYQQVLGQGPQFIFQYYEKEERGRGNFPDRFSARQFPNYSSELNVNALLLGDSALYLCASSLEAGANYGYTFGSGTRLTVV.

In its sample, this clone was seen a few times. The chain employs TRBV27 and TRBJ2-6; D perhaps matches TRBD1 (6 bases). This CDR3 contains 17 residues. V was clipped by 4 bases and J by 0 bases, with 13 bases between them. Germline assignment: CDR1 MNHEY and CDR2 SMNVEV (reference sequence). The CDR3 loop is CASSSGQYFSGANVLTF. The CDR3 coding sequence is TGTGCCAGCAGTTCCGGACAGTATTTCTCTGGGGCCAACGTCCTGACTTTC.

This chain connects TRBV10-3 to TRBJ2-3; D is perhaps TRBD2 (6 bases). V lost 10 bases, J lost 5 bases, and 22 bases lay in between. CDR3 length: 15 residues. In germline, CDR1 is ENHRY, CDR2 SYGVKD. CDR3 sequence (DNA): TGTGCCACCCAGGAGGGAGGACGCCCGGGAGATACGCAGTATTTT. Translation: CATQEGGRPGDTQYF.

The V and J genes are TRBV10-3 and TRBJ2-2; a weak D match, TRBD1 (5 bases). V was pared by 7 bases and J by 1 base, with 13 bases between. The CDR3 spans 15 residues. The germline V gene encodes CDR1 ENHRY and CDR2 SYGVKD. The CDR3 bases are TGTGCCATCACCATGACAGACCTGAACACCGGGGAGCTGTTTTTT. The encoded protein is CAITMTDLNTGELFF.

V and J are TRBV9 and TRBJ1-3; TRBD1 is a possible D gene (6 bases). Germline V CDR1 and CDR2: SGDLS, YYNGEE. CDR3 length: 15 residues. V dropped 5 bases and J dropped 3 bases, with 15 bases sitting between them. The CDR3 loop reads CASSVTGMSGNTIYF. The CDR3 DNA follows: TGTGCCAGCAGTGTAACAGGGATGAGTGGAAACACCATATATTTT.

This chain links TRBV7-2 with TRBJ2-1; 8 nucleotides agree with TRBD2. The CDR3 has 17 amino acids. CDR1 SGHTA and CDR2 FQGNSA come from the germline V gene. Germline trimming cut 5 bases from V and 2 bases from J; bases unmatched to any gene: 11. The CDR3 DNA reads TGTGCCAGCAGCCCTGCCAGCGGGGGTTCTCCCTACAATGAGCAGTTCTTC. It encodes CASSPASGGSPYNEQFF.